This T cell receptor beta chain was sequenced during a study of T cell changes during pregnancy in multiple sclerosis. Germline lookup yields CDR1 LNHNV and CDR2 YYDKDF (reference sequence). The CDR3 length is 13 residues. V gave up 3 bases and J gave up 4 bases, with 9 bases separating them. Clones were sequenced by immunoSEQ multiplex PCR, and TCRdb holds only the in-frame ones, with some missing. The sample shows about 51,000 clones, approximately 94% of them seen only once. This specimen was CD4+ T cells from peripheral blood mononuclear cells, taken in the second trimester of pregnancy. The chain uses TRBV15 and TRBJ1-2; TRBD1 is a possible D gene (6 bases). The TCR sequence derives from a female donor with multiple sclerosis, enrolled in a pregnancy study. This CDR3 is CATSSDRLYGYTF. The CDR3 bases are TGTGCCACCAGCAGCGACAGGCTCTATGGCTACACCTTC.